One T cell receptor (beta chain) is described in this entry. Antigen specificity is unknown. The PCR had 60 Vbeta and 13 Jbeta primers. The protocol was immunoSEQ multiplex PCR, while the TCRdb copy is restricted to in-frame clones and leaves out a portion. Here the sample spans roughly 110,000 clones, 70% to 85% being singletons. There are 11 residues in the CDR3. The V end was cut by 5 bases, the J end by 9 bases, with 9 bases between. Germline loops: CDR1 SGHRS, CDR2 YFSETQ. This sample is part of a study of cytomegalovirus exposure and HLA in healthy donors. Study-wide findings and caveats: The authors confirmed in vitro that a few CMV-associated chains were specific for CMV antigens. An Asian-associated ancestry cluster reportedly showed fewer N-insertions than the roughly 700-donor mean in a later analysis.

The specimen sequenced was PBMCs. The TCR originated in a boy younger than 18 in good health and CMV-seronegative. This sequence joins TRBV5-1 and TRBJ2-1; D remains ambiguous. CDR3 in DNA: TGCGCCAGCAGGTTAACGAGTGAGCAGTTCTTC. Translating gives CASRLTSEQFF. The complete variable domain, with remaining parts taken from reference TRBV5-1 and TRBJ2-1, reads KAGVTQTPRYLIKTRGQQVTLSCSPISGHRSVSWYQQTPGQGLQFLFEYFSETQRNKGNFPGRFSGRQFSNSRSEMNVSTLELGDSALYLCASRLTSEQFFGPGTRLTVL.